This is a list of T cell receptor beta chains from one sample in a study of cytomegalovirus exposure and HLA in healthy donors. Only in-frame clones appear in the TCRdb table, and some are missing; sequencing was by immunoSEQ multiplex PCR. In the table there are more than 110,000 clones, about 79% of which are singletons. The sample was PBMCs. These receptors were taken from a male donor in good health and CMV-seronegative. CDR3s include the opening cysteine and the closing phenylalanine or tryptophan. The D gene is left open where the match is weak. Some rows mark clone size as missing; the rest say once, few, many or name a class of expanded clone.

length	V	D	size	J	DNA	CDR3
17	TRBV5-1	TRBD1	NA	TRBJ2-2	TGCGCCAGCAGCTTGGCCCTCACAGGGGTGAACACCGGGGAGCTGTTTTTT	CASSLALTGVNTGELFF
13	TRBV18	NA	few	TRBJ1-5	TGTGCCAGCTCACCAATGGAGAATCAGCCCCAGCATTTT	CASSPMENQPQHF
15	TRBV9	NA	NA	TRBJ1-1	TGTGCCAGCAGCCCCAGCACCCGGGTGGACACTGAAGCTTTCTTT	CASSPSTRVDTEAFF
13	TRBV6-5	NA	NA	TRBJ2-1	TGTGCCAGCAGTTCCCCGGGACTTCTTGAGCAGTTCTTC	CASSSPGLLEQFF
18	TRBV10-3	TRBD1	once	TRBJ2-1	TGTGCCGCAGATTGGTCAAATAGGGACAGGGGGTCCTACAATGAGCAGTTCTTC	CAADWSNRDRGSYNEQFF
14	TRBV6-5	TRBD1	NA	TRBJ1-1	TGTGCCAGCAGAAGGACAGGGAGTAACACTGAAGCTTTCTTT	CASRRTGSNTEAFF
16	TRBV27	NA	NA	TRBJ1-5	TGTGCCCGCAGTTTAGTCGGGGGGCGCTTGTCTCAGCCCCAGCATTTT	CARSLVGGRLSQPQHF
9	TRBV29-1	NA	NA	TRBJ1-2	TGCAGCGTTTCGGGTGGCTACACCTTC	CSVSGGYTF
13	TRBV6-6	NA	NA	TRBJ2-6	TGTGCCAGCACCCACCGGAGCAGCAACGTCCTGACTTTC	CASTHRSSNVLTF
12	TRBV6-5	NA	NA	TRBJ1-2	TGTGCCGCGTCCCCAGGCCAGGGAGGCTACACCTTC	CAASPGQGGYTF
15	TRBV6-5	NA	NA	TRBJ1-1	TGTGCCAGCAGTTACAACGGGGGTTGGAACACTGAAGCTTTCTTT	CASSYNGGWNTEAFF
13	TRBV6-1	TRBD2	few	TRBJ2-5	TGTGCCAGCAGTGGGGGACTAGCGGAGACCCAGTACTTC	CASSGGLAETQYF
15	TRBV25-1	NA	NA	TRBJ2-1	TGTGCCAGCAGTGAATATAGCTGGATTGGCAATGAGCAGTTCTTC	CASSEYSWIGNEQFF
15	TRBV19	TRBD1	few	TRBJ1-1	TGTGCCAGCGATCAGCCGGGACAGGGGCTTACTGAAGCTTTCTTT	CASDQPGQGLTEAFF
13	TRBV19	NA	NA	TRBJ2-7	TGTGCCAGTAGTATCGCCATCTACTACGAGCAGTACTTC	CASSIAIYYEQYF
15	TRBV9	TRBD2	once	TRBJ2-2	TGTGCCAGCAGCGGTAGCGGGAGTGGTACCGGGGAGCTGTTTTTT	CASSGSGSGTGELFF
16	TRBV30	TRBD1	NA	TRBJ1-1	TGTGCCTGGAGTGAAACCGGGACAGGGGAAAACACTGAAGCTTTCTTT	CAWSETGTGENTEAFF
16	TRBV9	TRBD2	NA	TRBJ2-7	TGTGCCAGCAGCCCACCAGGGACTAGCGGGAGTGTCGAGCAGTACTTC	CASSPPGTSGSVEQYF
14	TRBV28	NA	NA	TRBJ2-2	TGTGCCAGCAGGGAAACAGGGAACTCCTGGGAGCTGTTTTTT	CASRETGNSWELFF
13	TRBV7-3	TRBD1	NA	TRBJ2-1	TGTGCCAGTGGACAGGAGCCCTACAATGAGCAGTTCTTC	CASGQEPYNEQFF